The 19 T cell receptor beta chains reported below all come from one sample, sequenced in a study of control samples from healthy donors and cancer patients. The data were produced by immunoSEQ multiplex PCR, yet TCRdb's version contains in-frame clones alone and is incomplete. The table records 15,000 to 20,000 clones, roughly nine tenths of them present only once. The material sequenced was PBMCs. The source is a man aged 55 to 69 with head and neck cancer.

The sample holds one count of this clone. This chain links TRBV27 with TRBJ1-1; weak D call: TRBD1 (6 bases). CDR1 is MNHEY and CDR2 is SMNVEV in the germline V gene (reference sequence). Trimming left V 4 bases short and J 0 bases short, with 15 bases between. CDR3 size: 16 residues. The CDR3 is CASSYLVGGLNTEAFF. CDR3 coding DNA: TGTGCCAGCAGTTATCTGGTCGGGGGCCTGAACACTGAAGCTTTCTTT.

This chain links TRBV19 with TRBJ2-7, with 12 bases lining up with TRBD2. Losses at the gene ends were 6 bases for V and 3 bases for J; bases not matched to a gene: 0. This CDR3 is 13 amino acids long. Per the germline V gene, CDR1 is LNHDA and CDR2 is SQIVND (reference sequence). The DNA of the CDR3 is TGTGCCAGTAGGGGACTAGCGGGCTACGAGCAGTACTTC. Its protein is CASRGLAGYEQYF.

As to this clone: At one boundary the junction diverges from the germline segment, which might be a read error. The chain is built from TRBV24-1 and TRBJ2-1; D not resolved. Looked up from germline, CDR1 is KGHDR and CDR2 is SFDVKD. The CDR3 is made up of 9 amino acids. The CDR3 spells CATSRQEVF. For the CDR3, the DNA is TGTGCCACCAGTCGTCAAGAGGTCTTC.

The CDR3 nucleotides read TGTGCCAGCACCGCGGGGACTAGCGCGTACAATGAGCAGTTCTTC. This translates into CASTAGTSAYNEQFF. The rearrangement joins TRBV27 to TRBJ2-1; 10 nucleotides line up with TRBD2. Germline V gene lookup returns CDR1 MNHEY and CDR2 SMNVEV (reference sequence). The CDR3 consists of 15 residues. The J segment lost 4 bases and the V segment lost 7 bases, leaving 7 bases of the junction unmatched.

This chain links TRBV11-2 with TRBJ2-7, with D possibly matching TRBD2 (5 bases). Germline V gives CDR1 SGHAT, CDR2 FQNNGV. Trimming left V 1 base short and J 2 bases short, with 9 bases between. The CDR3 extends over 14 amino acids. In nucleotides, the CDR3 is TGTGCCAGCAGCTTAGTTACGGGAACCTACGAGCAGTACTTC. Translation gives CASSLVTGTYEQYF. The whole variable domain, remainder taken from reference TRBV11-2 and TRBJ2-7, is EAGVAQSPRYKIIEKRQSVAFWCNPISGHATLYWYQQILGQGPKLLIQFQNNGVVDDSQLPKDRFSAERLKGVDSTLKIQPAKLEDSAVYLCASSLVTGTYEQYFGPGTRLTVT.

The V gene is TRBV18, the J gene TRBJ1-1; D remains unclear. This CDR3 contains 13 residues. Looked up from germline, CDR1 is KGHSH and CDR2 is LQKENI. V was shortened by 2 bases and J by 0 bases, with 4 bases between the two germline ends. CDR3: CASSPGVNTEAFF. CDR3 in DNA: TGTGCCAGCTCACCAGGGGTGAACACTGAAGCTTTCTTT.

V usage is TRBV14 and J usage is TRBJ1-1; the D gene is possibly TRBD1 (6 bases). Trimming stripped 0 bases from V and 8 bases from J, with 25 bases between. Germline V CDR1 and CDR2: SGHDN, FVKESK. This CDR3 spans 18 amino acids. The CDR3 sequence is CASSQDMGAWSPFREAFF. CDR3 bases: TGTGCCAGCAGCCAAGATATGGGGGCGTGGAGCCCTTTCAGGGAAGCTTTCTTT. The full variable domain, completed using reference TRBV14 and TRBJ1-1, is EAGVTQFPSHSVIEKGQTVTLRCDPISGHDNLYWYRRVMGKEIKFLLHFVKESKQDESGMPNNRFLAERTGGTYSTLKVQPAELEDSGVYFCASSQDMGAWSPFREAFFGQGTRLTVV.

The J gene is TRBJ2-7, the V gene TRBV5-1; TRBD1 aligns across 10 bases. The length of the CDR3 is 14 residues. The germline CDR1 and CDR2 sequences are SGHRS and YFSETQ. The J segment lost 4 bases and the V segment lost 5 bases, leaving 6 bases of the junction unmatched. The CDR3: CASSSRQGAYEQYF. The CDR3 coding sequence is TGCGCCAGCAGTTCGAGACAGGGGGCTTACGAGCAGTACTTC.

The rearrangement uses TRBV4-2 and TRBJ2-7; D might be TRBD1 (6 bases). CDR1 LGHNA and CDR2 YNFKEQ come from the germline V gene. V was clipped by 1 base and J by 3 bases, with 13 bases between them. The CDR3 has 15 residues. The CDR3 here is CASSQAQGTNYEQYF. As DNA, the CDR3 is TGTGCCAGCAGCCAAGCTCAGGGGACCAACTACGAGCAGTACTTC.

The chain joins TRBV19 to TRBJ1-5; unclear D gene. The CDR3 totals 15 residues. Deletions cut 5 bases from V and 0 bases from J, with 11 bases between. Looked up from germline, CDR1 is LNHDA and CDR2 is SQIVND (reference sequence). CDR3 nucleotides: TGTGCCAGTAGTCCCTATACCGCTAGCAATCAGCCCCAGCATTTT. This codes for CASSPYTASNQPQHF.

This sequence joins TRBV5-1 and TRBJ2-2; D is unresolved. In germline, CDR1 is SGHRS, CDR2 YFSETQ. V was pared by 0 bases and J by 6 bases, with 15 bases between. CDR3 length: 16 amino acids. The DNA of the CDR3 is TGCGCCAGCAGCTTGGCGGTGGGTTCCTGGGCCGGGGAGCTGTTTTTT. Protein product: CASSLAVGSWAGELFF. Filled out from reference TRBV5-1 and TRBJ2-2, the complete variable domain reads KAGVTQTPRYLIKTRGQQVTLSCSPISGHRSVSWYQQTPGQGLQFLFEYFSETQRNKGNFPGRFSGRQFSNSRSEMNVSTLELGDSALYLCASSLAVGSWAGELFFGEGSRLTVL.

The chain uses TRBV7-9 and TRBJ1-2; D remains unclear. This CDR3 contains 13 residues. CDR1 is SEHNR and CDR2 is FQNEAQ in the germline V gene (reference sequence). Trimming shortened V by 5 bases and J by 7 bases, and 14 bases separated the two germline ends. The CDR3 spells CASSTWTKGGYTF. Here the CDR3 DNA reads TGTGCCAGCAGCACATGGACGAAAGGTGGCTACACCTTC. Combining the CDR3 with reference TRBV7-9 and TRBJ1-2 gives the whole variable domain DTGVSQNPRHKITKRGQNVTFRCDPISEHNRLYWYRQTLGQGPEFLTYFQNEAQLEKSRLLSDRFSAERPKGSFSTLEIQRTEQGDSAMYLCASSTWTKGGYTFGSGTRLTVV.

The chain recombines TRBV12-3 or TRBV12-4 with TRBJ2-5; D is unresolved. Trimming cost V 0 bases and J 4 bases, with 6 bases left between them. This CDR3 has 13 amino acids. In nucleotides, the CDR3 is TGTGCCAGCAGTTTAGCGGTCGGAGAGACCCAGTACTTC. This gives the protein CASSLAVGETQYF.

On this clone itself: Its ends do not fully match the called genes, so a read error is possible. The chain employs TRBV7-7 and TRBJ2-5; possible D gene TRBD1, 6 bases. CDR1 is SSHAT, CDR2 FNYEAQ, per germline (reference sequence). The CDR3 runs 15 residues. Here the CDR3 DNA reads TGTGCTAGCAGCCCTACTAGGGGGTCGGGCGAGACCCAGTACTTC. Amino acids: CASSPTRGSGETQYF.

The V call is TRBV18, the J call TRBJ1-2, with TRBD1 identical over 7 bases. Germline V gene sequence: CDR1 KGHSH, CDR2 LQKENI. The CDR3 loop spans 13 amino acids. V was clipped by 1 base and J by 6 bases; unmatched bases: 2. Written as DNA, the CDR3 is TGTGCCAGCTCACCACAGGGGGCTAATGGCTACACCTTC. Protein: CASSPQGANGYTF.

The CDR3 region is CASSLDRTYEQYF. As DNA, the CDR3 is TGTGCCAGCAGCCTTGATAGGACCTACGAGCAGTACTTC. V usage is TRBV5-8 and J usage is TRBJ2-7; no clear D. CDR1 and CDR2 from the germline V gene are SGHTS and YDEGEE. CDR3 length: 13 amino acids. Trimming cost V 4 bases and J 2 bases, with 10 bases left between them.

CDR3 DNA: TGTGCCAGCAGCGCCAGCGGGTTTAGCACAGATACGCAGTATTTT. It yields the protein CASSASGFSTDTQYF. V is TRBV9 and J is TRBJ2-3, with a weak D call TRBD2 (6 bases). CDR3 length: 15 residues. V was trimmed by 3 bases and J by 0 bases, leaving 11 bases between them. The germline CDR1 and CDR2 sequences are SGDLS and YYNGEE.

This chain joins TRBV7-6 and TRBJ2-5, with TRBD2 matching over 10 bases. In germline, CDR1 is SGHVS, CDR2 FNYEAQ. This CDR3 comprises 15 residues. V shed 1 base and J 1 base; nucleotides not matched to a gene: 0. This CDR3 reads CASSLGTSGQETQYF. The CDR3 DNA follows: TGTGCCAGCAGCTTAGGGACTAGCGGCCAAGAGACCCAGTACTTC.

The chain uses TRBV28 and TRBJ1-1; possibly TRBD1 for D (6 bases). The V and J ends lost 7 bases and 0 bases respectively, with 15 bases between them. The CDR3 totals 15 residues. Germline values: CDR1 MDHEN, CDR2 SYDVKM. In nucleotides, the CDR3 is TGTGCCAGCAATACAGGGAGGTTGATGAACACTGAAGCTTTCTTT. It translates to CASNTGRLMNTEAFF.